This T cell receptor (beta chain) derives from a study of tumor-infiltrating lymphocytes in primary liver carcinoma. Germline CDR1 and CDR2: GTSNPN and SVGIG (reference sequence). This CDR3 comprises 14 residues. This clonotype occurred a few times. One base away lies a much larger clone, so this may be a sequencing read error. TCR beta cDNA was reverse-transcribed from 450 to 500 ng of total RNA. The reaction used a constant-region primer and ProtoScript II reverse transcriptase. Researchers made the TCR beta libraries by running three nested multiplex PCR rounds with slightly modified ARM-PCR. With TRBV1-TRBV30 forward primers and a C-beta reverse primer, the first two PCR rounds were run for approximately 9 cycles each. Each CDR3 protein is one row after TCRdb ran MiXCR on the multiplex PCR reads. Of approximately 54,000 distinct CDR3 sequences listed, over 70% are singletons. Unsorted bulk tissue (roughly 17-33 mg) underwent RNA and DNA co-extraction.

The sequenced sample consisted of liver tumor tissue from sampling region 2. Documented subset: tumor region T2, inferior pole. This receptor was taken from a man aged 40-55 years with primary liver carcinoma and hepatitis B virus infection. The chain is built from TRBV30 and TRBJ2-1; 9 bases map to TRBD2. DNA for the CDR3: TGTGCCTGGAAGGTAGCGGGAGTCTACAATGAGCGGTTCTTC. The encoded protein is CAWKVAGVYNERFF.